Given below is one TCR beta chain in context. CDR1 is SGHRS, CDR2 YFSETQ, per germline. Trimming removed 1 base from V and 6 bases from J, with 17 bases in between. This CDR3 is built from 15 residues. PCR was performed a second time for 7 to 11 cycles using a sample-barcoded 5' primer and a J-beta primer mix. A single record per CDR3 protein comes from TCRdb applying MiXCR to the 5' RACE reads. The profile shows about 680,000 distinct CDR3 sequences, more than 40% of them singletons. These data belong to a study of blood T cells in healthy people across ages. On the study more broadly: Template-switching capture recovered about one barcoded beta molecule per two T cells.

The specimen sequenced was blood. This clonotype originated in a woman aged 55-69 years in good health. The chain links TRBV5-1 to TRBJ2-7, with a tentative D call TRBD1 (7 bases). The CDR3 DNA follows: TGCGCCAGCAGCTTGAGACAGGGAGGAATGTCCGAGCAGTACTTC. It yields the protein CASSLRQGGMSEQYF. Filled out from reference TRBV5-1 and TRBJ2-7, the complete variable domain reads KAGVTQTPRYLIKTRGQQVTLSCSPISGHRSVSWYQQTPGQGLQFLFEYFSETQRNKGNFPGRFSGRQFSNSRSEMNVSTLELGDSALYLCASSLRQGGMSEQYFGPGTRLTVT.